Listed below are T cell receptor beta chains from one sample, sequenced in a study of cytomegalovirus exposure and HLA in healthy donors. TCRdb's table, derived via immunoSEQ multiplex PCR, lists solely in-frame clones and lacks some. The table has 95,000 to 110,000 clones, approximately 80% seen once; the top ten hold about 5.4%. The specimen was PBMCs. The receptors derive from a woman aged 18 to 35 in good health and CMV-seropositive. Each CDR3 is given with its conserved first and last residue. The order of the fields is clone size, D gene, J gene, V gene, CDR3 protein, CDR3 DNA. D genes are given only for firm matches. Size is stated for part of the rows, as once, few or many counts, or as a class when the clone is expanded.

clone_size: few; d_call: TRBD2; j_call: TRBJ2-7; v_call: TRBV5-1; cdr3_aa: CASSSSGASSYEQYF; cdr3_nt: TGCGCCAGCAGCTCCAGCGGGGCTAGCTCCTACGAGCAGTACTTC
clone_size: .; d_call: .; j_call: TRBJ2-7; v_call: TRBV19; cdr3_aa: CASSRQASYEQYF; cdr3_nt: TGTGCCAGTTCCCGACAGGCTTCCTACGAGCAGTACTTC
clone_size: .; d_call: TRBD1; j_call: TRBJ1-1; v_call: TRBV19; cdr3_aa: CASTRTGSGTEAFF; cdr3_nt: TGTGCCAGTACTCGGACAGGATCGGGCACTGAAGCTTTCTTT
clone_size: .; d_call: .; j_call: TRBJ1-3; v_call: TRBV14; cdr3_aa: CASSPPGNTIYF; cdr3_nt: TGTGCCAGCAGCCCCCCGGGAAACACCATATATTTT
clone_size: .; d_call: .; j_call: TRBJ2-7; v_call: TRBV6-5; cdr3_aa: CASSSPVGDEQYF; cdr3_nt: TGTGCCAGCAGTTCCCCCGTGGGAGACGAGCAGTACTTC
clone_size: .; d_call: .; j_call: TRBJ2-1; v_call: TRBV30; cdr3_aa: CAWSVLGAISYNEQFF; cdr3_nt: TGTGCCTGGAGTGTATTGGGGGCCATCTCCTACAATGAGCAGTTCTTC
clone_size: .; d_call: .; j_call: TRBJ2-1; v_call: TRBV5-6; cdr3_aa: CASSLSGSYNEQFF; cdr3_nt: TGTGCCAGCAGCTTATCCGGGTCCTACAATGAGCAGTTCTTC
clone_size: .; d_call: TRBD2; j_call: TRBJ2-3; v_call: TRBV15; cdr3_aa: CATSRDPSGSVDTQYF; cdr3_nt: TGTGCCACCAGCAGAGACCCTAGCGGGAGTGTAGATACGCAGTATTTT
clone_size: once; d_call: .; j_call: TRBJ2-1; v_call: TRBV27; cdr3_aa: CASGLEDAPTLIF; cdr3_nt: TGTGCCAGCGGTTTGGAAGACGCCCCGACTCTGATCTTC
clone_size: .; d_call: TRBD2; j_call: TRBJ2-2; v_call: TRBV2; cdr3_aa: CASRSERGGEGYTGELFF; cdr3_nt: TGTGCCAGCAGATCCGAGCGAGGCGGGGAGGGGTACACCGGGGAGCTGTTTTTT
clone_size: .; d_call: TRBD2; j_call: TRBJ2-7; v_call: TRBV4-2; cdr3_aa: CASSRDGGLAGSYYEQYF; cdr3_nt: TGTGCCAGCAGCCGGGACGGAGGTCTAGCGGGCTCCTACTACGAGCAGTACTTC
clone_size: medium-sized; d_call: TRBD1; j_call: TRBJ2-7; v_call: TRBV6-1; cdr3_aa: CASSGYGQGQYEQYF; cdr3_nt: TGTGCCAGCAGTGGCTATGGACAGGGGCAATACGAGCAGTACTTC
clone_size: .; d_call: .; j_call: TRBJ2-3; v_call: TRBV11-3; cdr3_aa: CASSLDSYTDTQYF; cdr3_nt: TGTGCCAGCAGCTTGGACTCCTACACAGATACGCAGTATTTT
clone_size: .; d_call: .; j_call: TRBJ2-1; v_call: TRBV7-8; cdr3_aa: CASSGGLGGEQFF; cdr3_nt: TGTGCCAGCAGCGGTGGACTAGGGGGTGAGCAGTTCTTC
clone_size: .; d_call: .; j_call: TRBJ1-1; v_call: TRBV10-3; cdr3_aa: CAISVGEGENTEAFF; cdr3_nt: TGTGCCATCAGTGTCGGGGAGGGTGAGAACACTGAAGCTTTCTTT
clone_size: many; d_call: TRBD1; j_call: TRBJ1-4; v_call: TRBV5-1; cdr3_aa: CASRLTGNNEKLFF; cdr3_nt: TGCGCCAGCAGACTGACAGGGAATAATGAAAAACTGTTTTTT
clone_size: .; d_call: TRBD2; j_call: TRBJ2-5; v_call: TRBV19; cdr3_aa: CASSYSAGQETQYF; cdr3_nt: TGTGCCAGTAGTTATTCAGCGGGGCAAGAGACCCAGTACTTC
clone_size: few; d_call: TRBD1; j_call: TRBJ2-3; v_call: TRBV11-2; cdr3_aa: CASSLAVGDRDTQYF; cdr3_nt: TGTGCCAGCAGCTTAGCGGTAGGGGACAGGGATACGCAGTATTTT
clone_size: .; d_call: TRBD1; j_call: TRBJ1-4; v_call: TRBV25-1; cdr3_aa: CASSRGNEELFF; cdr3_nt: TGTGCCAGTTCCAGGGGGAATGAAGAACTGTTTTTT
clone_size: .; d_call: TRBD2; j_call: TRBJ2-3; v_call: TRBV7-9; cdr3_aa: CASSPSGDSTDTQYF; cdr3_nt: TGTGCCAGCAGCCCCAGCGGGGACAGCACAGATACGCAGTATTTT
clone_size: .; d_call: .; j_call: TRBJ2-1; v_call: TRBV25-1; cdr3_aa: CASSEWTASSYNEQFF; cdr3_nt: TGTGCCAGCAGTGAATGGACAGCTAGCTCCTACAATGAGCAGTTCTTC
clone_size: few; d_call: TRBD1; j_call: TRBJ1-5; v_call: TRBV2; cdr3_aa: CASRGDREDQPQHF; cdr3_nt: TGTGCCAGCAGGGGGGACAGGGAAGACCAGCCCCAGCATTTT
clone_size: .; d_call: TRBD1; j_call: TRBJ2-3; v_call: TRBV5-1; cdr3_aa: CASSLQGATDTQYF; cdr3_nt: TGCGCCAGCAGCTTACAGGGGGCGACAGATACGCAGTATTTT
clone_size: .; d_call: .; j_call: TRBJ1-1; v_call: TRBV27; cdr3_aa: CASSASWSVNTEAFF; cdr3_nt: TGTGCCAGCAGTGCCTCGTGGAGCGTAAACACTGAAGCTTTCTTT
clone_size: .; d_call: TRBD2; j_call: TRBJ2-3; v_call: TRBV4-2; cdr3_aa: CASSQEFPSGGGPDTQYF; cdr3_nt: TGTGCCAGCAGCCAAGAATTCCCCAGCGGGGGGGGGCCAGATACGCAGTATTTT
clone_size: .; d_call: .; j_call: TRBJ1-2; v_call: TRBV2; cdr3_aa: CASLHTDAWGHGYTF; cdr3_nt: TGTGCCAGCCTCCACACCGACGCATGGGGGCACGGCTACACCTTC
clone_size: .; d_call: .; j_call: TRBJ1-3; v_call: TRBV27; cdr3_aa: CATQGNGNTIYF; cdr3_nt: TGTGCCACCCAGGGAAATGGAAACACCATATATTTT
clone_size: .; d_call: .; j_call: TRBJ1-5; v_call: TRBV30; cdr3_aa: CAWSVIVQGLYNNQPQHF; cdr3_nt: TGTGCCTGGAGTGTAATCGTACAGGGATTGTATAACAATCAGCCCCAGCATTTT
clone_size: .; d_call: .; j_call: TRBJ1-5; v_call: TRBV9; cdr3_aa: CASGRDRGNQPQHF; cdr3_nt: TGTGCCAGCGGGAGGGACCGGGGCAATCAGCCCCAGCATTTT
clone_size: .; d_call: TRBD2; j_call: TRBJ2-3; v_call: TRBV7-2; cdr3_aa: CASSLISVRTSGTDTQYF; cdr3_nt: TGTGCCAGCAGCTTAATCTCGGTCCGGACTAGCGGCACAGATACGCAGTATTTT
clone_size: .; d_call: TRBD2; j_call: TRBJ2-3; v_call: TRBV18; cdr3_aa: CASSQTSGTSTDTQYF; cdr3_nt: TGTGCCAGCTCACAGACTAGCGGGACGAGCACAGATACGCAGTATTTT
clone_size: .; d_call: .; j_call: TRBJ2-3; v_call: TRBV19; cdr3_aa: CASSIPADTQYF; cdr3_nt: TGTGCCAGTAGTATACCAGCAGATACGCAGTATTTT
clone_size: once; d_call: .; j_call: TRBJ2-7; v_call: TRBV28; cdr3_aa: CASSSFYEQYF; cdr3_nt: TGTGCCAGCAGTTCCTTCTACGAGCAGTACTTC
clone_size: .; d_call: TRBD1; j_call: TRBJ1-6; v_call: TRBV23-1; cdr3_aa: CASSWTGYNSPLHF; cdr3_nt: TGCGCCAGCAGCTGGACAGGGTATAATTCACCCCTCCACTTT
clone_size: .; d_call: TRBD1; j_call: TRBJ1-6; v_call: TRBV2; cdr3_aa: CASSPTGESSPLHF; cdr3_nt: TGTGCCAGCAGCCCCACAGGGGAGAGTTCACCCCTCCACTTT
clone_size: .; d_call: TRBD2; j_call: TRBJ2-1; v_call: TRBV12-5; cdr3_aa: CASGFRHLAGGYNEQFF; cdr3_nt: TGTGCTAGTGGTTTCCGGCACCTAGCGGGAGGCTACAATGAGCAGTTCTTC
clone_size: .; d_call: .; j_call: TRBJ1-5; v_call: TRBV7-2; cdr3_aa: CASSAATGQPQHF; cdr3_nt: TGTGCCAGCAGCGCAGCGACAGGCCAGCCCCAGCATTTT
clone_size: .; d_call: TRBD2; j_call: TRBJ2-1; v_call: TRBV6-1; cdr3_aa: CASSEEEVGLAGGLFTNEQFF; cdr3_nt: TGTGCCAGCAGTGAAGAAGAGGTCGGACTAGCGGGAGGTTTGTTTACCAATGAGCAGTTCTTC
clone_size: .; d_call: .; j_call: TRBJ2-5; v_call: TRBV19; cdr3_aa: CASSIRLYAGETQYF; cdr3_nt: TGTGCCAGTAGTATTAGGCTTTACGCGGGAGAGACCCAGTACTTC
clone_size: .; d_call: .; j_call: TRBJ2-2; v_call: TRBV6-4; cdr3_aa: CASRPGPGTGELFF; cdr3_nt: TGTGCCAGCAGACCGGGCCCGGGGACCGGGGAGCTGTTTTTT
clone_size: .; d_call: .; j_call: TRBJ1-3; v_call: TRBV7-8; cdr3_aa: CASSQDSGSGNTIYF; cdr3_nt: TGTGCCAGCAGCCAAGACAGTGGTTCTGGAAACACCATATATTTT
clone_size: .; d_call: .; j_call: TRBJ2-6; v_call: TRBV19; cdr3_aa: CASSEPGLELSGANVLTF; cdr3_nt: TGTGCCAGTAGTGAGCCGGGACTCGAACTCTCTGGGGCCAACGTCCTGACTTTC
clone_size: .; d_call: .; j_call: TRBJ2-2; v_call: TRBV6-5; cdr3_aa: CASSYGRLAKPGELFF; cdr3_nt: TGTGCCAGCAGTTACGGACGCCTAGCTAAACCCGGGGAGCTGTTTTTT
clone_size: .; d_call: TRBD1; j_call: TRBJ1-5; v_call: TRBV28; cdr3_aa: CASGYDRGSGNQPQHF; cdr3_nt: TGTGCCAGCGGATACGACAGGGGTAGTGGCAATCAGCCCCAGCATTTT
clone_size: .; d_call: .; j_call: TRBJ2-7; v_call: TRBV10-3; cdr3_aa: CAISQGQDEQYF; cdr3_nt: TGTGCCATCTCCCAGGGTCAGGACGAGCAGTACTTC
clone_size: .; d_call: TRBD1; j_call: TRBJ2-7; v_call: TRBV29-1; cdr3_aa: CSVGTGAYEQYF; cdr3_nt: TGCAGCGTTGGCACAGGGGCATACGAGCAGTACTTC
clone_size: .; d_call: TRBD1; j_call: TRBJ2-1; v_call: TRBV15; cdr3_aa: CATSRDQQGVGNEQFF; cdr3_nt: TGTGCCACCAGCAGAGATCAACAGGGGGTTGGCAATGAGCAGTTCTTC
clone_size: .; d_call: TRBD2; j_call: TRBJ2-1; v_call: TRBV20-1; cdr3_aa: CSARRGDEQFF; cdr3_nt: TGCAGTGCTCGGCGGGGGGATGAGCAGTTCTTC
clone_size: .; d_call: .; j_call: TRBJ1-1; v_call: TRBV7-8; cdr3_aa: CASSNYDGNTEAFF; cdr3_nt: TGTGCCAGCAGCAACTATGACGGGAACACTGAAGCTTTCTTT
clone_size: .; d_call: .; j_call: TRBJ1-1; v_call: TRBV27; cdr3_aa: CASSPRLAFF; cdr3_nt: TGTGCCAGCAGTCCCCGTTTAGCTTTCTTT
clone_size: .; d_call: .; j_call: TRBJ2-1; v_call: TRBV7-3; cdr3_aa: CASSRGGNEQFF; cdr3_nt: TGTGCCAGCAGCCGTGGGGGGAATGAGCAGTTCTTC
clone_size: .; d_call: .; j_call: TRBJ2-7; v_call: TRBV28; cdr3_aa: CASSLGGARGPYEQYF; cdr3_nt: TGTGCCAGCAGTTTGGGAGGTGCGAGGGGTCCCTACGAGCAGTACTTC
clone_size: few; d_call: TRBD1; j_call: TRBJ2-4; v_call: TRBV6-1; cdr3_aa: CASSEFTGGNIQYF; cdr3_nt: TGTGCCAGCAGTGAGTTTACAGGGGGAAACATTCAGTACTTC
clone_size: .; d_call: TRBD2; j_call: TRBJ2-2; v_call: TRBV2; cdr3_aa: CASLAGVAGELFF; cdr3_nt: TGTGCCAGCCTAGCGGGAGTGGCCGGGGAGCTGTTTTTT
clone_size: .; d_call: .; j_call: TRBJ1-5; v_call: TRBV5-6; cdr3_aa: CASSLGGHYSNQPQHF; cdr3_nt: TGTGCCAGCAGCTTGGGGGGGCATTATAGCAATCAGCCCCAGCATTTT